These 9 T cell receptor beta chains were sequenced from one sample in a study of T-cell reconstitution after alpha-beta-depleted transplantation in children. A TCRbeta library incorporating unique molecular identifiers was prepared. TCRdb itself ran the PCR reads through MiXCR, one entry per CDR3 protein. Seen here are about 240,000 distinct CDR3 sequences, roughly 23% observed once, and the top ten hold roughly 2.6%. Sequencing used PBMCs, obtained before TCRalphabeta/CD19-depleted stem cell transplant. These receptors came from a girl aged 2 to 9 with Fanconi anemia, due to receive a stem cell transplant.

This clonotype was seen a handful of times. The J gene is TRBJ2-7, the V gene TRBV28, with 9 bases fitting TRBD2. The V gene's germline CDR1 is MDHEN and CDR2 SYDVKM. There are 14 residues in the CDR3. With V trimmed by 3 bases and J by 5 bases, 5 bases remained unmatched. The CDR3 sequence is CASSFQREVNEQYF. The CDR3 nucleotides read TGTGCCAGCAGTTTCCAGCGGGAGGTTAACGAGCAGTACTTC.

The CDR3 region has the DNA TGTGCCATCAGTCTCGGACTATACTCCTACGAGCAGTACTTC. Its translation: CAISLGLYSYEQYF. The chain has TRBV10-3 and TRBJ2-7; D is possibly TRBD2 (6 bases). The CDR3 is 14 residues long. Germline V CDR1 and CDR2: ENHRY, SYGVKD. Trimming took 5 bases from V and 0 from J, leaving 11 bases between them.

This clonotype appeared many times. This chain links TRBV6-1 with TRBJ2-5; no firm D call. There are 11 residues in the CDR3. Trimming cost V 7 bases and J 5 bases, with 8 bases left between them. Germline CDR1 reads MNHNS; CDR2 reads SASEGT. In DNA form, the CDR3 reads TGTGCCAGCAAGATGGGGGAGACCCAGTACTTC. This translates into CASKMGETQYF.

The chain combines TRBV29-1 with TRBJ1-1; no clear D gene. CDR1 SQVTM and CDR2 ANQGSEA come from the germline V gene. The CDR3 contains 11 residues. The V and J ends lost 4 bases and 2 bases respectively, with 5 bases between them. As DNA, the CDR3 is TGCAGCGTTGGACCAAACACTGAAGCTTTCTTT. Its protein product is CSVGPNTEAFF.

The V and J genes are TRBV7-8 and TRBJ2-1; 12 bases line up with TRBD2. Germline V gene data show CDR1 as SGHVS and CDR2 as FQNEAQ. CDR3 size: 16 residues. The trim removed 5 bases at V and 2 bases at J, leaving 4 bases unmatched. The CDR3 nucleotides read TGTGCCAGCAGCCACAGACTAGCGGGGGCCTACAATGAGCAGTTCTTC. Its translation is CASSHRLAGAYNEQFF.

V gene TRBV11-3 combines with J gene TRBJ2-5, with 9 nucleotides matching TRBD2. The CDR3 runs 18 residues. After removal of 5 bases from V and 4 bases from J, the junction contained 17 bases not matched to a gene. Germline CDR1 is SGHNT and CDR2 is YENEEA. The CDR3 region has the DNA TGTGCCAGCAGCCTAGGGGGCGCAGGGCTAGCGGGGATAGAGACCCAGTACTTC. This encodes CASSLGGAGLAGIETQYF.

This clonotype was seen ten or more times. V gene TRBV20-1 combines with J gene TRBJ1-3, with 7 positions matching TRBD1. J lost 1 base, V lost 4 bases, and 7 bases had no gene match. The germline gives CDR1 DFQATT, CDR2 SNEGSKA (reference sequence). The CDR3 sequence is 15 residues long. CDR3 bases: TGCAGTGCTAACCAGGGGGGGACATCTGGAAACACCATATATTTT. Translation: CSANQGGTSGNTIYF.

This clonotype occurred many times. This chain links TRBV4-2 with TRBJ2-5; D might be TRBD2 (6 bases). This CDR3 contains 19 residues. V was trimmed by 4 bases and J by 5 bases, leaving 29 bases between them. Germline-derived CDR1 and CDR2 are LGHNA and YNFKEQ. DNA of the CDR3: TGTGCCAGCAGCCTGCGGTCTGGCGTCAGGGTAGGAGGGATGGAGACCCAGTACTTC. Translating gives CASSLRSGVRVGGMETQYF.

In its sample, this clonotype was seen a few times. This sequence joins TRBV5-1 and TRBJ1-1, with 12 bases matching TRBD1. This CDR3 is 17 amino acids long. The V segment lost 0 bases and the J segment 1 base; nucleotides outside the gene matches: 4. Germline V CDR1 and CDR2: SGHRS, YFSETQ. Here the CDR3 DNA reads TGCGCCAGCAGCTTGGGGGGGACAGGGGGCGCGAACACTGAAGCTTTCTTT. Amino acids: CASSLGGTGGANTEAFF.